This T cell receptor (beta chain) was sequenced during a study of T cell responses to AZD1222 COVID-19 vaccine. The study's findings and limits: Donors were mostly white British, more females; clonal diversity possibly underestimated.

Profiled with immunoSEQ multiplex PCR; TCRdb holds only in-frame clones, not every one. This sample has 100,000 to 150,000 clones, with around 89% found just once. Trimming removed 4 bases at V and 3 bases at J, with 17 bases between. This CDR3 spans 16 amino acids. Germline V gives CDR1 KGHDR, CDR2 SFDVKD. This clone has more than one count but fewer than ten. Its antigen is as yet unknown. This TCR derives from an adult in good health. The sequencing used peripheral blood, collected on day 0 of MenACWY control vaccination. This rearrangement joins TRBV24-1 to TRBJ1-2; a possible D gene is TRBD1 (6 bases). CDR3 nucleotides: TGTGCCACCAGTGACCCCGCACGGGGGGCCGACTATGGCTACACCTTC. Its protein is CATSDPARGADYGYTF.